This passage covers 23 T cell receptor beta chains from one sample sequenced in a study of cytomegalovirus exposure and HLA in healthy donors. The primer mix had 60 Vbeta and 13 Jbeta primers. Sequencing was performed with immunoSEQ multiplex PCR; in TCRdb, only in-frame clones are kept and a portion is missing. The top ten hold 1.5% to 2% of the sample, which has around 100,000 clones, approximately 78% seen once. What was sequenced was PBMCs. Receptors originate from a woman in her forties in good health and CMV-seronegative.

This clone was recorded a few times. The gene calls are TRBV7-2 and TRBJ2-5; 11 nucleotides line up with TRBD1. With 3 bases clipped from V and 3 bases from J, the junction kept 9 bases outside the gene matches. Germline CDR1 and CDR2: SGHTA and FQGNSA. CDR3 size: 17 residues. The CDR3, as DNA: TGTGCCAGCAGCTTCCCCTGGGGACAGGGGGTAAAAGAGACCCAGTACTTC. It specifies CASSFPWGQGVKETQYF.

The CDR3 region is CASSEAPTGSNEKLFF. CDR3 coding DNA: TGTGCCAGCAGTGAAGCCCCCACAGGTAGTAATGAAAAACTGTTTTTT. The chain joins TRBV6-1 to TRBJ1-4, with a tentative D call TRBD1 (5 bases). This CDR3 has 16 amino acids. Germline V gene lookup returns CDR1 MNHNS and CDR2 SASEGT. Between the trimmed V and J ends, which lost 0 bases and 4 bases, there was a span of 12 bases.

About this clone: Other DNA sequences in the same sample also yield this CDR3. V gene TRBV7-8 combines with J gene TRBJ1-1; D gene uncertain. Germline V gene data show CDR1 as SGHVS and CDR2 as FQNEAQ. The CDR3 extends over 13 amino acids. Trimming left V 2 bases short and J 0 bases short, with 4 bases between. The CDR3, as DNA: TGTGCCAGCAGCTTATCCGTGAACACTGAAGCTTTCTTT. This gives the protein CASSLSVNTEAFF.

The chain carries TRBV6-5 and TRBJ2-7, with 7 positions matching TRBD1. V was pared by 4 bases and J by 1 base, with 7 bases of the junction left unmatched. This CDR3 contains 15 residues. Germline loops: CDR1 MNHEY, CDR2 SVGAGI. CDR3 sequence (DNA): TGTGCCAGCAGTTCCCGACAGGGTGGTTCCTACGAGCAGTACTTC. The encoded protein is CASSSRQGGSYEQYF.

CDR3 protein: CASTMDRGIKAFF. In nucleotides, the CDR3 is TGTGCCAGCACCATGGACAGGGGAATAAAAGCTTTCTTT. The chain has TRBV28 and TRBJ1-1; the match to TRBD1 covers 9 bases. V shed 7 bases, J shed 9 bases, and the junction held 9 bases outside the gene matches. The CDR3 has 13 amino acids. Germline lookup yields CDR1 MDHEN and CDR2 SYDVKM.

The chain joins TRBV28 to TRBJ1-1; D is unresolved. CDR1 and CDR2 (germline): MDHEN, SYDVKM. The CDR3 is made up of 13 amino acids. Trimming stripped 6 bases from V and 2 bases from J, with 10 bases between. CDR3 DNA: TGTGCCAGCAGACCTAGTCATAACACTGAAGCTTTCTTT. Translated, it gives CASRPSHNTEAFF.

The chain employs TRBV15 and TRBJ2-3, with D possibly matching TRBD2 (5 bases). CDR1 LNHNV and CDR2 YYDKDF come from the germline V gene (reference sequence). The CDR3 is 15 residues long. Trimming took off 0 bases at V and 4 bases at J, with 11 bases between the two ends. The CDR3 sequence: CATSRDGKRADTQYF. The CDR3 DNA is TGTGCCACCAGCAGAGACGGGAAGAGGGCAGATACGCAGTATTTT.

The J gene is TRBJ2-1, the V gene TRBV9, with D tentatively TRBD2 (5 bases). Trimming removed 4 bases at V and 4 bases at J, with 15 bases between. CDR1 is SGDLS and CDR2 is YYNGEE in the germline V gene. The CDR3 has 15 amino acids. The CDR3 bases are TGTGCCAGCAGCTTCAGCGGAAACTTTTACAATGAGCAGTTCTTC. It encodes CASSFSGNFYNEQFF. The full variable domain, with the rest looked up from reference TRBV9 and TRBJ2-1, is DSGVTQTPKHLITATGQRVTLRCSPRSGDLSVYWYQQSLDQGLQFLIQYYNGEERAKGNILERFSAQQFPDLHSELNLSSLELGDSALYFCASSFSGNFYNEQFFGPGTRLTVL.

CDR3 in DNA: TGTGCCAGCAGCCCAGGGGGCGCAAAAACTGAAGCTTTCTTT. Amino acids: CASSPGGAKTEAFF. The rearrangement links TRBV28 to TRBJ1-1, with 8 bases matching TRBD1. Germline lookup yields CDR1 MDHEN and CDR2 SYDVKM. The CDR3 sequence is 14 residues long. Trimming removed 6 bases from V and 5 bases from J; junction bases left unmatched: 8.

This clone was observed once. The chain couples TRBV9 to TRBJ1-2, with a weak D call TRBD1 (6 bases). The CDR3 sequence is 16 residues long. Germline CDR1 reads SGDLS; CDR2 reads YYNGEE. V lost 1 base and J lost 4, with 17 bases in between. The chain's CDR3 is CASSVRTDLTLYGYTF. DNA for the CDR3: TGTGCCAGCAGCGTAAGGACAGACTTAACCCTCTATGGCTACACCTTC.

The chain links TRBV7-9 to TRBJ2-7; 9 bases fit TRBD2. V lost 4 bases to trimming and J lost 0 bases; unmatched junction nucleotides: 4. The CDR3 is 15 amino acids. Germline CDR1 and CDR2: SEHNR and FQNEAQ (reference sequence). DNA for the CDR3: TGTGCCAGCAGCTCTAGCGGGACCCTCTCCTACGAGCAGTACTTC. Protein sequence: CASSSSGTLSYEQYF.

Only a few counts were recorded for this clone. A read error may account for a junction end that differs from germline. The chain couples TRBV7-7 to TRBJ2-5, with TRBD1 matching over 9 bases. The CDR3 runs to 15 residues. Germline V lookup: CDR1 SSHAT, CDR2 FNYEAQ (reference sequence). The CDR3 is CASSLETGGRETQYF. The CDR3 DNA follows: TGTGCTAGCAGCTTAGAGACAGGGGGGCGCGAGACCCAGTACTTC.

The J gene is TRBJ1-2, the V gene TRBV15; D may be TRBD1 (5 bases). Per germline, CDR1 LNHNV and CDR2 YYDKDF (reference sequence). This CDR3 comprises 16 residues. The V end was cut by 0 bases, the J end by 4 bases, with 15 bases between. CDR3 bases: TGTGCCACCAGCAGAGAAAGGACACCGTCGAGCTATGGCTACACCTTC. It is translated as CATSRERTPSSYGYTF.

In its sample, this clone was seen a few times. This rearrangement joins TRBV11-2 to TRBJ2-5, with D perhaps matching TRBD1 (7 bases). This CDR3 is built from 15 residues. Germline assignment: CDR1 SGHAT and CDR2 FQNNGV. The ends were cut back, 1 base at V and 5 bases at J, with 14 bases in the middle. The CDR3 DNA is TGTGCCAGCAGCTTAGTCAGGGGGGTAGGGGAGACCCAGTACTTC. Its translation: CASSLVRGVGETQYF.

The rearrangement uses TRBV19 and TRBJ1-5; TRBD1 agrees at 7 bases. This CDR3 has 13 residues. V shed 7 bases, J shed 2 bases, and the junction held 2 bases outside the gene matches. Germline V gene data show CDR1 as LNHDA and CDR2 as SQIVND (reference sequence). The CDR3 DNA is TGTGCCAGTAACGGACAGGGCAATCAGCCCCAGCATTTT. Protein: CASNGQGNQPQHF.

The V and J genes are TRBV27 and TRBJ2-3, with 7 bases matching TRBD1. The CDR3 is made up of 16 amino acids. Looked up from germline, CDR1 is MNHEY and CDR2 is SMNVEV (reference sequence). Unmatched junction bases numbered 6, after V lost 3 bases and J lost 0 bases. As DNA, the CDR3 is TGTGCCAGCAGTTTTTTAGACAGGGTCAGCACAGATACGCAGTATTTT. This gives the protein CASSFLDRVSTDTQYF.

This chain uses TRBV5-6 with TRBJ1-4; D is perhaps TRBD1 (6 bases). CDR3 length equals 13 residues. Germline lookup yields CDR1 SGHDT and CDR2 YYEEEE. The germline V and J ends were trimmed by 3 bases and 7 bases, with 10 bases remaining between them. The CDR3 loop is CASSWDIGEKLFF. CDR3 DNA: TGTGCCAGCAGCTGGGACATAGGTGAAAAACTGTTTTTT.

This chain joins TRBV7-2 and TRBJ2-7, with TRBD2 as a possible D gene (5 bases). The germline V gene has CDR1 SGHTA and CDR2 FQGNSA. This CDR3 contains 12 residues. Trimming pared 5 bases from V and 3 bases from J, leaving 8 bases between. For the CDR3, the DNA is TGTGCCAGCAGCCCTAGCTACTACGAGCAGTACTTC. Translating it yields CASSPSYYEQYF.

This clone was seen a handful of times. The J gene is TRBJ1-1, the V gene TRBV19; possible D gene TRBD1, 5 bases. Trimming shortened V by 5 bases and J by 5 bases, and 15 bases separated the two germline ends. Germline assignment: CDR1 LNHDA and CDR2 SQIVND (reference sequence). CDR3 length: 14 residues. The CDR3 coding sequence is TGTGCCAGTAGTGTAAGGGGCCTAGGGACTGAAGCTTTCTTT. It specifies CASSVRGLGTEAFF.

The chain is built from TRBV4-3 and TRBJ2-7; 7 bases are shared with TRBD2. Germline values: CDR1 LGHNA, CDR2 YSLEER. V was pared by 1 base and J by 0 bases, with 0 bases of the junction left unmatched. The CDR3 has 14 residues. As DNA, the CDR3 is TGCGCCAGCAGCCAAGGCGGGAGCTCCTACGAGCAGTACTTC. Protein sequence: CASSQGGSSYEQYF.

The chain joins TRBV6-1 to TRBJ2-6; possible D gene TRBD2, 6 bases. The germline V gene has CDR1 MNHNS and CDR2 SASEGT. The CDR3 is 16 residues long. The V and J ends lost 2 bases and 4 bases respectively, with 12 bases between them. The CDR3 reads CASSETGVSGANVLTF. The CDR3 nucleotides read TGTGCCAGCAGTGAAACGGGAGTTAGCGGGGCCAACGTCCTGACTTTC.

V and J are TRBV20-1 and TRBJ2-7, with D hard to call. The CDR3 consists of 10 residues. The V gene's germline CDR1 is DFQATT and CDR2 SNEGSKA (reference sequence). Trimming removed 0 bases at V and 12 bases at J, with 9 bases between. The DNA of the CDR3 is TGCAGTGCTAGAGATCTTGAGGCGTACTTC. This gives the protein CSARDLEAYF.

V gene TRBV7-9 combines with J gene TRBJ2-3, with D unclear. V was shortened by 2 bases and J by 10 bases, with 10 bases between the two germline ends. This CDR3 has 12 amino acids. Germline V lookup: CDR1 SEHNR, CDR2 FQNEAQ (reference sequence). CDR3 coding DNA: TGTGCCAGCAGCTTACCCTCCGCGGCGCAGTATTTT. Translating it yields CASSLPSAAQYF.